This T cell receptor beta chain comes out of a study of tumor-infiltrating lymphocytes in primary liver carcinoma. Between the trimmed V and J ends, which lost 6 bases and 8 bases, there was a span of 31 bases. CDR3 length: 18 amino acids. Total RNA amounting to roughly 480 ng was the source from which TCR beta cDNA was made with a constant-region primer. Slightly modified ARM-PCR with three nested multiplex PCR rounds yielded TCR beta libraries. Both of the initial two PCR rounds ran for approximately 11 cycles and employed TRBV1-TRBV30 forward primers alongside a C-beta reverse primer. In TCRdb, the multiplex PCR reads were re-called with MiXCR into one record per CDR3 protein. The sample yields approximately 100,000 distinct CDR3 sequences, approximately 70% seen once. Regarding the study as a whole: Just around 8-24% of top clones spanned all five tumor regions.

For each extraction, RNA and DNA were obtained together from approximately 20-30 mg of unsorted bulk tissue. Treatment-naive at the time, the patients had chronic HBV infection. Sampling was performed at five separate regions of each tumor. Sample share makes this clonotype medium-sized. Its antigen is not known. The receptor was derived from a woman aged 55-69 years with primary liver carcinoma and hepatitis B virus infection. V and J are TRBV12-3 or TRBV12-4 and TRBJ1-2; possibly TRBD1 for D (6 bases). Sequencing was carried out using liver tumor tissue from sampling region 2. The subset denotes: tumor region T2, inferior pole. CDR3 loop: CASSERGGRPTTNVGYTF. CDR3 nucleotide sequence: TGTGCCAGCAGCGAAAGGGGGGGGCGCCCCACAACTAACGTAGGCTACACCTTC.